These 14 T cell receptor beta chains share one sample of origin, sequenced in a study of cytomegalovirus exposure and HLA in healthy donors (dated by TCRdb to the late 2010s). Library preparation used the immunoSEQ multiplex PCR assay. For the multiplex PCR, a mixture combining 60 forward primers for TCR Vbeta segments and 13 reverse primers for TCR Jbeta segments was used. Imported from immuneACCESS, the table was reduced by TCRdb to in-frame sequences with V and J called. These copies leave out some clones; in studies compared against another copy, an unresolved V gene accounts for under half, and the cause of the remainder is not known. The sample includes 130,000 to 150,000 clones, with less than 85% observed a single time. The top ten hold approximately 6.3% of the sample. Sample: PBMCs. Source of these receptors: a man aged 40-49 years in good health and CMV-seropositive.

This clone was counted between two and nine times. Germline and junction disagree at one end, which may indicate a read error. The gene calls are TRBV10-1 and TRBJ2-3, with 14 bases lining up with TRBD2. CDR3 size: 17 residues. From germline, CDR1 is WNHNN and CDR2 SYGVQD (reference sequence). The CDR3 loop reads CASRPGTSGREPDSQYF. CDR3 coding DNA: TGCGCCAGCAGGCCCGGGACTAGCGGGAGAGAACCAGATTCGCAGTATTTT.

V gene TRBV7-8 combines with J gene TRBJ2-3; 10 bases line up with TRBD2. V shed 5 bases and J 2 bases; nucleotides not matched to a gene: 13. Germline CDR1 SGHVS, CDR2 FQNEAQ. The CDR3 spans 18 residues. The DNA for the CDR3 is TGTGCCAGCAGCACCTACAGGAGCGGGAGGGCCCCCACAGATACGCAGTATTTT. This gives the protein CASSTYRSGRAPTDTQYF.

The rearrangement links TRBV6-1 to TRBJ2-5; D remains unclear. Germline V gives CDR1 MNHNS, CDR2 SASEGT. V gave up 8 bases and J gave up 5 bases, with 9 bases separating them. This CDR3 has 11 amino acids. The CDR3 here is CASLRVETQYF. The CDR3 bases are TGTGCCAGCCTCCGGGTGGAGACCCAGTACTTC.

The rearrangement joins TRBV2 to TRBJ2-7; 9 nucleotides align to TRBD1. The CDR3 is 13 residues long. The germline V gene encodes CDR1 SNHLY and CDR2 FYNNEI. V lost 6 bases, J lost 5 bases, and 5 bases stayed unmatched. Here the CDR3 DNA reads TGTGCCAGCAGAGGGGACAGGGTGAACGAGCAGTACTTC. Translating it yields CASRGDRVNEQYF.

This chain connects TRBV7-9 to TRBJ1-5; 7 bases are a match to TRBD1. Germline V gives CDR1 SEHNR, CDR2 FQNEAQ (reference sequence). There are 16 residues in the CDR3. J gave up 6 bases and V 5 bases, and 13 bases lay outside the gene matches. This CDR3 reads CASSPSAGGGRQPQHF. The CDR3 nucleotides read TGTGCCAGCAGCCCCTCCGCCGGAGGGGGCCGTCAGCCCCAGCATTTT.

The count of this clone is one. V and J are TRBV6-6 and TRBJ1-1; 7 bases match TRBD1. V dropped 7 bases and J dropped 0; count of bases not matched to a gene: 8. CDR1 and CDR2 from the germline V gene are MNHNY and SVGAGI (reference sequence). The CDR3 covers 15 residues. The CDR3 sequence: CASTPAGGLNTEAFF. CDR3 nucleotide sequence: TGTGCCAGCACCCCGGCAGGGGGACTGAACACTGAAGCTTTCTTT.

The gene calls are TRBV5-1 and TRBJ2-7, with TRBD2 matching over 9 bases. V gave up 0 bases and J gave up 6 bases; unmatched junction bases: 7. The CDR3 spans 15 residues. Germline V lookup: CDR1 SGHRS, CDR2 YFSETQ. CDR3 loop: CASSLGVGLASEQYF. The CDR3 DNA reads TGCGCCAGCAGCTTGGGGGTCGGACTAGCGAGCGAGCAGTACTTC.

The chain joins TRBV19 to TRBJ1-5; 10 positions match TRBD1. CDR1 is LNHDA and CDR2 is SQIVND in the germline V gene (reference sequence). This CDR3 is built from 17 residues. The V gene end was trimmed by 2 bases and the J gene end by 3 bases; junction bases not matched to a gene: 7. This chain's CDR3 is CASSIYPGQGNNQPQHF. Here the CDR3 DNA reads TGTGCCAGTAGTATATACCCGGGACAGGGGAACAATCAGCCCCAGCATTTT.

This clone has a single count. The J gene is TRBJ1-1, the V gene TRBV28, with D maybe TRBD1 (6 bases). The CDR3 covers 13 residues. V was trimmed by 6 bases and J by 0 bases, leaving 8 bases between them. CDR1 and CDR2 (germline): MDHEN, SYDVKM. This CDR3 reads CASSGQMNTEAFF. In nucleotides, the CDR3 is TGTGCCAGCAGCGGACAGATGAACACTGAAGCTTTCTTT.

The chain combines TRBV28 with TRBJ1-5; possibly TRBD1 for D (6 bases). Germline V gene sequence: CDR1 MDHEN, CDR2 SYDVKM. Trimming removed 6 bases at V and 0 bases at J, with 18 bases between. The CDR3 is 17 amino acids. The CDR3 region is CASSGYPDSYSNQPQHF. As DNA, the CDR3 is TGTGCCAGCAGCGGCTACCCGGACAGCTATAGCAATCAGCCCCAGCATTTT.

The gene calls are TRBV4-2 and TRBJ2-7; D is uncertain. From germline, CDR1 is LGHNA and CDR2 YNFKEQ. The CDR3 loop spans 16 amino acids. V was pared by 1 base and J by 7 bases, with 20 bases between. CDR3 DNA sequence: TGTGCCAGCAGCCAAGCAGGCCCAGGTCGTACTTGGGAGCAGTACTTC. Amino acid sequence: CASSQAGPGRTWEQYF.

This CDR3 reads CASRRQETQYF. The DNA of the CDR3 is TGTGCCAGCAGGCGACAAGAGACCCAGTACTTC. This chain links TRBV7-2 with TRBJ2-5; D gene unclear. V lost 6 bases and J lost 2, with 4 bases in between. The CDR3 extends over 11 amino acids. The germline V gene has CDR1 SGHTA and CDR2 FQGNSA. Filled out from reference TRBV7-2 and TRBJ2-5, the complete variable domain reads GAGVSQSPSNKVTEKGKDVELRCDPISGHTALYWYRQSLGQGLEFLIYFQGNSAPDKSGLPSDRFSAERTGGSVSTLTIQRTQQEDSAVYLCASRRQETQYFGPGTRLLVL.

The chain carries TRBV29-1 and TRBJ2-7; D not resolved. The length of the CDR3 is 12 residues. V was trimmed by 4 bases and J by 3 bases, leaving 10 bases between them. From germline, CDR1 is SQVTM and CDR2 ANQGSEA. Here the CDR3 DNA reads TGCAGCGTTGCGACAAGCTACTACGAGCAGTACTTC. Translation gives CSVATSYYEQYF.

The chain employs TRBV6-6 and TRBJ2-3, with 11 bases matching TRBD2. The V segment lost 4 bases and the J segment 0 bases; nucleotides outside the gene matches: 0. Looked up from germline, CDR1 is MNHNY and CDR2 is SVGAGI (reference sequence). The CDR3 sequence is 15 residues long. The DNA for the CDR3 is TGTGCCAGCAGTTGGACTAGCGGGAGCACAGATACGCAGTATTTT. Protein sequence: CASSWTSGSTDTQYF.